Reported below is one TCR beta chain. Which antigen it targets is not known. Base qualities are not provided; no much larger clone lies one nucleotide away. This sample is part of a study of long-term antiretroviral therapy in people with HIV (dated by TCRdb to between 2022 and 2023). Study-level background: The earliest samples were collected roughly a decade before the 2015 WHO recommendation for immediate ART, at a time when ART was usually postponed until CD4 counts fell. Whether ART initiation and durable HIV suppression were associated with changes in peripheral blood TRB repertoire composition and diversity was tested in a retrospective serial study. Test extractions of a monoclonal T-cell line alongside under 35 polyclonal samples showed no cross-contamination during QIAcube processing. A total of about 200 cryopreserved PBMC samples were contributed to the cohort by 30 adults with confirmed HIV infection, with samples collected serially over a mean of approximately six years (range 1-12). Among the 30 to 35 participants with HIV, about 11 were female.

CDR1 and CDR2 (MNHNY, SVGAGI) derive from the germline V gene (reference sequence). The CDR3 contains 14 residues, cysteine and phenylalanine counted. Kept here is only the CDR3 DNA, which spans 42 bases and is read in frame from base 1. The trim is 0 bases for V and 3 bases for J, with a gap of 9 bases between the germline ends. Results the study describes overall, beyond this receptor: Inferences about post-ART repertoire changes were limited because no data were available on ART adherence, viral resistance or therapy changes. Compared with controls, HIV repertoires had narrower CDR3 length ranges, and the network structure pointed to an antigen-experienced repertoire that shifted only slightly toward naive after ART. The samples were dated from about 2004 to 2018, and the ART regimens that were used may be less effective than current ART regimens. ART initiation was associated with a significant increase in TRB diversity, but diversity stayed significantly below transplant donor controls even after long-term ART. At every time point, the repertoire was dominated by expanded TRB clones first identified before ART initiation, although this dominance fluctuated and, in many PLHIV, declined after ART. Because pre-ART samples had limited cell numbers, unsorted PBMC were profiled rather than sorted CD4+ and CD8+ T cells. Since PBMC availability was limited, sequencing covered only the TCR beta chain, with no alpha chain pairing.

Participants were included only if at least one PBMC sample before ART initiation and at least two post-ART samples were available. All participants with HIV were treated in the United States of America. Before DNA extraction, cryopreserved samples of roughly 0.9-11 million PBMC were thawed and then washed. At the time of the earliest PBMC sample, participants with HIV were aged between roughly 23 and 60 years. PBMC samples from each participant spanned 1-4 timepoints before ART initiation and 2-8 timepoints after ART initiation, with a median of 7 samples. Serial HIV viral load, CD4+ T-cell count, ART history and demographic data were obtained for every participant. Genomic DNA was extracted from unsorted PBMC with a Qiagen kit on a QIAcube, with processing performed in batches of 12 samples. The immunoSEQ hsTCRB v3.0 assay was used at survey level resolution to sequence the TRB variable region. The targeted TRB sequencing depth was roughly 40,000-55,000 T-cell genomes per sample. Pooled TRB libraries were sequenced on an Illumina MiSeq with a v3 150-cycle kit. The authors' pipeline ran thus. Repertoire analysis was performed in R inside a reproducible Nextflow workflow that covered QC, data transformation and analysis. LymphoSeq2, an R package for exploring AIRR-Seq data, was used to implement the custom analyses. A few samples that yielded fewer than 5000 total TRB sequences were excluded, so that about 200 HIV repertoires were analyzed. Among the 180 to 200 HIV repertoires that were kept, 59 were collected before ART initiation and around 130 were collected after ART initiation. Repertoires were downsampled to 5000 TRB nucleotide sequences, with summary statistics averaged over 100 downsampling iterations. Only TRB sequences with CDR3 regions of at least seven amino acids were retained for analysis. A Shannon entropy-derived clonality score and the Gini coefficient were used to measure diversity. In repertoire networks, the top 5000 CDR3 amino acid sequences were linked whenever an edit distance of one separated two sequences. Antigen specificity groups and MHC restriction were predicted for TRB CDR3 amino acid sequences with GLIPH2. To flag known associations with CMV, EBV, HIV or tissue antigens, CDR3 amino acid sequences were compared against VDJdb and McPAS-TCR. Pre-ART, post-ART and control groups were compared with Wilcoxon signed-rank tests and Holm-Bonferroni correction. This is the immuneACCESS table as TCRdb keeps it, with only in-frame sequences that have V and J called. A part of the clones is gone; compared with another copy, unresolved V genes explain less than half, and the rest is unexplained. For V, J and clone size, that table is used; D and trimming come from the DNA. The sample has 15,000 to 25,000 clones on record, roughly 87% of them singletons. More than 3.5% of the sample goes to the ten largest clones.

The TCR originated in a man between 18 and 35 years old with HIV. Rearrangement joined TRBV6-6 to TRBJ2-7, with TRBD1 as a weak D call on 5 bases. The sample here was unsorted PBMCs, taken 2.1 years after starting antiretroviral therapy. The CDR3 is CASSYSDRFYEQYF. The DNA sequence is as follows: TGTGCCAGCAGTTACTCTGACAGATTCTACGAGCAGTACTTC.